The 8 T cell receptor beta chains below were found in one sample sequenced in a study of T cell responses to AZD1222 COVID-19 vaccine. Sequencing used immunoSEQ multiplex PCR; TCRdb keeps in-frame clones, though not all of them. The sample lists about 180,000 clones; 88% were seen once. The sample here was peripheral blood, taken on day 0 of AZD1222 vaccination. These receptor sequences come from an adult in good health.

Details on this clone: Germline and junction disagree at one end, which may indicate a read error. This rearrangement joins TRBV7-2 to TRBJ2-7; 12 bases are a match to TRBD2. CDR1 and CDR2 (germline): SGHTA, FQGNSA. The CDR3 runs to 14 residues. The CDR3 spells CASSLAGGLNEQYF. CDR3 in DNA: TGTGCCAGCAGCCTAGCGGGGGGGCTGAACGAGCAGTACTTC.

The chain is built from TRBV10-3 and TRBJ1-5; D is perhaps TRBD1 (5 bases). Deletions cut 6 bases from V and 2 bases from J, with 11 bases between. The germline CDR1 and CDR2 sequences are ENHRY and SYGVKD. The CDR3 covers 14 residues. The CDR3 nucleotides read TGTGCCATCAGCGCGGGACCTGGCAATCAGCCCCAGCATTTT. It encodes CAISAGPGNQPQHF.

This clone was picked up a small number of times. The CDR3 nucleotides read TGTGCCTGGAGTCGGGACAGCTATAATTCACCCCTCCACTTT. This codes for CAWSRDSYNSPLHF. The chain uses TRBV30 and TRBJ1-6, with 7 bases lining up with TRBD1. V was clipped by 2 bases and J by 3 bases; unmatched bases: 1. The CDR3 totals 14 residues. The germline V gene has CDR1 GTSNPN and CDR2 SVGIG (reference sequence).

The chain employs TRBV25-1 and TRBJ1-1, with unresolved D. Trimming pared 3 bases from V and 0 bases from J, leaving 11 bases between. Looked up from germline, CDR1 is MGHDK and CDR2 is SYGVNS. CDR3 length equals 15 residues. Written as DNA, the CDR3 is TGTGCCAGCAGTGAGGGAATAGGGATGAACACTGAAGCTTTCTTT. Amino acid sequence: CASSEGIGMNTEAFF.

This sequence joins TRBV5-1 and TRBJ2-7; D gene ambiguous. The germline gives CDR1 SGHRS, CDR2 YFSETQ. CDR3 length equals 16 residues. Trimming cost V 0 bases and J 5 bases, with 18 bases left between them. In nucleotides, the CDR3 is TGCGCCAGCAGCTTGGACGTCCCAGTCGGAGCGCACGAGCAGTACTTC. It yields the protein CASSLDVPVGAHEQYF. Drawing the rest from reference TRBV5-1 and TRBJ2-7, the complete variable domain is KAGVTQTPRYLIKTRGQQVTLSCSPISGHRSVSWYQQTPGQGLQFLFEYFSETQRNKGNFPGRFSGRQFSNSRSEMNVSTLELGDSALYLCASSLDVPVGAHEQYFGPGTRLTVT.

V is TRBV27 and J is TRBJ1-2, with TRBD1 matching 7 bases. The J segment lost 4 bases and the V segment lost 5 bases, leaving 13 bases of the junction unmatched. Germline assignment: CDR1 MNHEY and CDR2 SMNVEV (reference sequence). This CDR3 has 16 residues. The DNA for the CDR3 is TGTGCCAGCAGTCCTTACCCCTTGACAGGGATCTATGGCTACACCTTC. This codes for CASSPYPLTGIYGYTF.

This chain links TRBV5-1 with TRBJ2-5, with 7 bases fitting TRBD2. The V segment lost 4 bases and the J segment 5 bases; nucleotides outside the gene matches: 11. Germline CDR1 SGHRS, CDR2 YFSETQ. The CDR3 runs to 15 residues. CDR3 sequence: CASSKAGQELETQYF. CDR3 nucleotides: TGCGCCAGCAGCAAAGCGGGGCAGGAATTGGAGACCCAGTACTTC.

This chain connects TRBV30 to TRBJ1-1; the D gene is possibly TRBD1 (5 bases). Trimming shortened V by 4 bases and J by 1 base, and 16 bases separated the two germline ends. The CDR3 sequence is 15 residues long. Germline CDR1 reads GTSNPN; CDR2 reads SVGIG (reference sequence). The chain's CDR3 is CAWNLPGRPNTEAFF. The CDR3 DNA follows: TGTGCCTGGAACCTCCCGGGACGGCCGAACACTGAAGCTTTCTTT. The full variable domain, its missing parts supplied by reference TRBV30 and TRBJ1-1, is SQTIHQWPATLVQPVGSPLSLECTVEGTSNPNLYWYRQAAGRGLQLLFYSVGIGQISSEVPQNLSASRPQDRQFILSSKKLLLSDSGFYLCAWNLPGRPNTEAFFGQGTRLTVV.